This T cell receptor beta chain was obtained from a study of radiation and T cells in renal cell carcinoma. Study context: Nephrectomy followed 15 Gy stereotactic body radiation by 4 weeks.

Findings and caveats of the study: From baseline, blood top tumor clonotypes peaked at 2 weeks post-radiation.

Noted time point: baseline pretreatment blood. Treatment noted: 15 Gy SBRT to primary tumor, nephrectomy 4 weeks later. The patient's renal cell carcinoma had clear cell pathology. Per germline, CDR1 SGHRS and CDR2 YFSETQ. CDR3 length: 14 amino acids. V shed 4 bases and J shed 4 bases, with 12 bases lying between them. Libraries were prepared by immunoSEQ multiplex PCR; TCRdb keeps only in-frame clonotypes and omits some of them. Of tens of thousands of clones listed, about 80% are singletons. With respect to this clone: Its specificity is not known.

The chain links TRBV5-1 to TRBJ1-5, with D perhaps matching TRBD1 (6 bases). This sequence was found in a man between 60 and 75 years old with renal cell carcinoma. The input for sequencing was blood, taken from a patient whose treatment included radiotherapy and nephrectomy. The DNA for the CDR3 is TGCGCCAGCAGCAAGGGGGGCCCGAATCAGCCCCAGCATTTT. This codes for CASSKGGPNQPQHF.